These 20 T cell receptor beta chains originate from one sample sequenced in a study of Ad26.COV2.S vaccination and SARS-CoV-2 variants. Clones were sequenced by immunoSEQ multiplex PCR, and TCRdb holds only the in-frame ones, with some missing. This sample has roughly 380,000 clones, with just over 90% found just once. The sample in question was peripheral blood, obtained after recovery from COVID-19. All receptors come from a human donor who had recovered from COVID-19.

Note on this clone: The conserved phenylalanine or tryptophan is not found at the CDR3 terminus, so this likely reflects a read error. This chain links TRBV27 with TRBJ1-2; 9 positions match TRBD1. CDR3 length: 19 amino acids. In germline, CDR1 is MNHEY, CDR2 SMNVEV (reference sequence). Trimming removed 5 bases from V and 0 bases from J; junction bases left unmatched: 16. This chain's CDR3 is CASSPLGLMRTGANYGYTL. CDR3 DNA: TGTGCCAGCAGTCCCCTAGGGCTTATGAGGACAGGGGCTAACTATGGCTACACCCTC.

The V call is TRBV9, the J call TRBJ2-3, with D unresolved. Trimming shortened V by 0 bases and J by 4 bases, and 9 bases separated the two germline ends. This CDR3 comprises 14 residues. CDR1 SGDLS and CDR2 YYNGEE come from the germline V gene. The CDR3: CASSVEGFPDTQYF. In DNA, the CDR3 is TGTGCCAGCAGCGTAGAAGGGTTCCCAGATACGCAGTATTTT.

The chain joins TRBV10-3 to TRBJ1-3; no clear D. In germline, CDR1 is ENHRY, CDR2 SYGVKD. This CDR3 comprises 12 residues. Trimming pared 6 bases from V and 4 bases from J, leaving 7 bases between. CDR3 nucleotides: TGTGCCATCAGCCCCGAGGGAAACACCATATATTTT. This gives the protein CAISPEGNTIYF.

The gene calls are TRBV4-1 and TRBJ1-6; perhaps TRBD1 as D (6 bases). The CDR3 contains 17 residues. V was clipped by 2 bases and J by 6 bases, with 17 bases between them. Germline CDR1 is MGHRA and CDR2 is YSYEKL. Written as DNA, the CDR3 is TGCGCCAGCAGCCAACAACTTTTAGGACAGCCTAATTCACCCCTCCACTTT. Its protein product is CASSQQLLGQPNSPLHF.

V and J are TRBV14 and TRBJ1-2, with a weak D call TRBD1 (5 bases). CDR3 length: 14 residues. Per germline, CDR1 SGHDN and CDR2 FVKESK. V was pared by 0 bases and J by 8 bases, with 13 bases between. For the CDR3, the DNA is TGTGCCAGCAGCCAAGAATCCAGGGTCGGGGGCTACACCTTC. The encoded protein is CASSQESRVGGYTF.

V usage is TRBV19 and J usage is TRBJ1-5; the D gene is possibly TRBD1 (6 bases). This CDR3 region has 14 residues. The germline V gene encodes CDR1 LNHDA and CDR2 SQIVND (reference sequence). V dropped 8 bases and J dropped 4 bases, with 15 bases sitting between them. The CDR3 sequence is CASGGQGGNQPQHF. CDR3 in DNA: TGTGCCAGTGGGGGACAAGGAGGGAATCAGCCCCAGCATTTT.

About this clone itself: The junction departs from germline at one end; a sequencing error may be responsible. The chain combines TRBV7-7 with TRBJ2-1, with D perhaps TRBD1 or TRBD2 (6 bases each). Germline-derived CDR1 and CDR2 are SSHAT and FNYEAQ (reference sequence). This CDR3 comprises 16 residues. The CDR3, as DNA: TGTGCTAGCAGCTTAGGGGGGACCAGCTCCTACAATGAGCAGTTCTTC. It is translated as CASSLGGTSSYNEQFF.

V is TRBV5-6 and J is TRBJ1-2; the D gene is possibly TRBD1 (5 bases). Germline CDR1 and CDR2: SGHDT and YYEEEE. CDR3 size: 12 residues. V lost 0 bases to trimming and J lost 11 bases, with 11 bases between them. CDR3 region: CASSLGQGGYTF. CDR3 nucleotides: TGTGCCAGCAGCTTGGGGCAGGGAGGTTACACCTTC.

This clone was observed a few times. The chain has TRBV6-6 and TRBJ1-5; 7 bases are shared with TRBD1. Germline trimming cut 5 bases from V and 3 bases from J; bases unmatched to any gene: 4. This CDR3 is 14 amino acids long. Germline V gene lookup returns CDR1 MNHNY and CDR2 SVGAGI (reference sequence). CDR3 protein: CASSVQGVNQPQHF. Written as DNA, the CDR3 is TGTGCCAGCAGTGTCCAGGGGGTCAATCAGCCCCAGCATTTT.

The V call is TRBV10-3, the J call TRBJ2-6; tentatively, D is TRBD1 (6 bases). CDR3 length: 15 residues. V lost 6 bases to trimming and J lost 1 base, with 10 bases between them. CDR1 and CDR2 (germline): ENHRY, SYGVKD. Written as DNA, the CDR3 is TGTGCCATCAGCATTACAGGGTCTGGGGCCAACGTCCTGACTTTC. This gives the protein CAISITGSGANVLTF.

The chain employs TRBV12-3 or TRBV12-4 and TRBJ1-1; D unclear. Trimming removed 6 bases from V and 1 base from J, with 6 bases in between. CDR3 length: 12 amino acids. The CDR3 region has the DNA TGTGCCAGCAGCGGGAGGAACACTGAAGCTTTCTTT. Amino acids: CASSGRNTEAFF.

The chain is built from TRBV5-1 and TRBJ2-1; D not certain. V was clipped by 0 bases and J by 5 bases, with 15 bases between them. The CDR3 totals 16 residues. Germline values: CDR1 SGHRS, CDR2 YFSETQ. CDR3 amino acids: CASSLGAKFNNNEQFF. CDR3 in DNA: TGCGCCAGCAGCTTGGGGGCTAAATTTAACAACAATGAGCAGTTCTTC.

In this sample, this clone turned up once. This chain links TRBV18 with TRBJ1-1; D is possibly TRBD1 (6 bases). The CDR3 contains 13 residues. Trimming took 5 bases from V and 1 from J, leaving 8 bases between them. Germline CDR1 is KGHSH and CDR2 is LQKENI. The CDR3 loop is CASSTGQNTEAFF. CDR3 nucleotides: TGTGCCAGCTCAACGGGACAGAACACTGAAGCTTTCTTT.

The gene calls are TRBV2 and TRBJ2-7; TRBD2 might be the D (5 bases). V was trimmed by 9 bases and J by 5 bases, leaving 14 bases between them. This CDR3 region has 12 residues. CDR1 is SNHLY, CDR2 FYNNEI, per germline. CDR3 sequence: CASGSDWNEQYF. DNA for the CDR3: TGTGCCAGTGGATCGGACTGGAACGAGCAGTACTTC. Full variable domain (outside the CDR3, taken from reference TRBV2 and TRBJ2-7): EPEVTQTPSHQVTQMGQEVILRCVPISNHLYFYWYRQILGQKVEFLVSFYNNEISEKSEIFDDQFSVERPDGSNFTLKIRSTKLEDSAMYFCASGSDWNEQYFGPGTRLTVT.

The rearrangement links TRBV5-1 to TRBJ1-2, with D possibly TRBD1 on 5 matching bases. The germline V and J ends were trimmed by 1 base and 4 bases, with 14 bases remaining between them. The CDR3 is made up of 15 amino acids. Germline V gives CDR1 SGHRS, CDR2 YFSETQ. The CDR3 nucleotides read TGCGCCAGCAGCTTGTCCGGGACCGAACGCTATGGCTACACCTTC. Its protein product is CASSLSGTERYGYTF.

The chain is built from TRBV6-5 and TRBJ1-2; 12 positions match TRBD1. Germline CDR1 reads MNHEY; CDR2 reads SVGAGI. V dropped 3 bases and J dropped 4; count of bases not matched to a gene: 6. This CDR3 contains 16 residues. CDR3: CASSYLTGQGAYGYTF. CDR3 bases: TGTGCCAGCAGTTATCTCACGGGACAGGGGGCCTATGGCTACACCTTC.

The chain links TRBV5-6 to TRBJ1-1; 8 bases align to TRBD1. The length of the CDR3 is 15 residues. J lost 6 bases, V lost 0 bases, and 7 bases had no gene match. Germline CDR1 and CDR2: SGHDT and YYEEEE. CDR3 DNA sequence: TGTGCCAGCAGCTTGGAGCGCAGGGGGCTCTCTGAAGCTTTCTTT. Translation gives CASSLERRGLSEAFF.

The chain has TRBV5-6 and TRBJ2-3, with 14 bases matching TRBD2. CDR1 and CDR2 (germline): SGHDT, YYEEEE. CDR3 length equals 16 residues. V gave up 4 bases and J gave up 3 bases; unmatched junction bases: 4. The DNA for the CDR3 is TGTGCCAGCAGCAGGGGGACTAGCGGGGGTACAGATACGCAGTATTTT. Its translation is CASSRGTSGGTDTQYF.

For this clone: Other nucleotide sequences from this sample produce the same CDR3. Here the CDR3 reads CASSYGQETQYF. CDR3 nucleotide sequence: TGTGCCAGCAGTTACGGACAAGAGACCCAGTACTTC. The rearrangement uses TRBV6-6 and TRBJ2-5; D is uncertain. Germline CDR1 MNHNY, CDR2 SVGAGI (reference sequence). This CDR3 region has 12 residues. Trimming cost V 2 bases and J 2 bases, with 3 bases left between them.

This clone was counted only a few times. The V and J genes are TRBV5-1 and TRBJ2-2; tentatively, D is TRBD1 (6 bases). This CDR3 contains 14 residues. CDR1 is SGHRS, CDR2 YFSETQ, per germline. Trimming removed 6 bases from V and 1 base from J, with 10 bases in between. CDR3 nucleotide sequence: TGCGCCAGCACCCTGACAGGGAACACCGGGGAGCTGTTTTTT. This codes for CASTLTGNTGELFF.